Listed below are T cell receptor beta chains from one sample, sequenced in a study of blood T cell repertoires in COVID-19. Produced via immunoSEQ multiplex PCR; TCRdb's table is partial and in-frame only. The repertoire consists of approximately 230,000 clones, with about four fifths occurring once and the leading ten covering 8.9%. Sequenced: peripheral blood. The receptors shown here come from an elderly man with acute or convalescent COVID-19. Each CDR3 is given with its conserved first and last residue. The order of the fields is V gene, J gene, D gene, clone size, CDR3 DNA, CDR3 protein. D genes are given only for firm matches. Expanded clones are given a class, and other clones once, few, many or no size at all.

TRBV4-2,TRBJ2-3,.,.,TGTGCCAGCAGCCAAACCCTGGGGGGGCTGGGAGATACGCAGTATTTT,CASSQTLGGLGDTQYF
TRBV5-1,TRBJ1-4,TRBD1,.,TGCGCCAGCAGCCCCGGACAGGGGGGTTGGAGAAATGAAAAACTGTTTTTT,CASSPGQGGWRNEKLFF
TRBV5-6,TRBJ1-4,.,.,TGTGCCAGCAGCTTCTCCAGTAACAAACTGTTTTTT,CASSFSSNKLFF
TRBV5-4,TRBJ2-7,.,.,TGTGCCAGCAGCCCCTCCGGGAGCGGCTACGAGCAGTACTTC,CASSPSGSGYEQYF
TRBV6-5,TRBJ1-2,.,few,TGTGCCAGCACCACCCAGCGAGGCTATGGCTACACCTTC,CASTTQRGYGYTF
TRBV25-1,TRBJ1-2,.,.,TGTGCCAGCAGCAAGTACTCTGGCTACACCTTC,CASSKYSGYTF
TRBV5-1,TRBJ1-4,.,.,TGCGCCAGCAGCCCACGGGCGGGGGCAACTAATGAAAAACTGTTTTTT,CASSPRAGATNEKLFF
TRBV10-3,TRBJ2-1,TRBD2,.,TGTGCCATCAGTGGGGTCCCGGGGGGGAATGAGCAGTTCTTC,CAISGVPGGNEQFF
TRBV27,TRBJ1-1,.,.,TGTGCCAGCAGTTCAAGGCCAGGGAACACTGAAGCTTTCTTT,CASSSRPGNTEAFF
TRBV5-8,TRBJ1-2,.,.,TGTGCCAGCAGCTTGCGTGGCAGGGAGGCGAATGGCTACACCTTC,CASSLRGREANGYTF
TRBV11-2,TRBJ2-3,.,.,TGTGCCAGCAGCCTTTCCCCAGATACGCAGTATTTT,CASSLSPDTQYF
TRBV21-1,TRBJ1-1,.,few,TGTGCCAGCAGCAAAGAAGCCTTAAACACTGAAGCTTTCTTT,CASSKEALNTEAFF
TRBV5-1,TRBJ2-5,.,.,TGCGCCAGCAGCCCAGGGACAACTCAAGAGACCCAGTACTTC,CASSPGTTQETQYF
TRBV5-1,TRBJ1-2,TRBD1,.,TGCGCCAGCAGCGCGAACCGTGGACAGGGGGTAAAGGGCTACACCTTC,CASSANRGQGVKGYTF
TRBV9,TRBJ1-2,.,.,TGTGCCAGCAGCGTAGACCCGACAGCTAACTATGGCTACACCTTC,CASSVDPTANYGYTF
TRBV5-1,TRBJ2-7,TRBD2,few,TGCGCCAGCAGCCTGGACCCAGCGGGAGGTCCCTACGAGCAGTACTTC,CASSLDPAGGPYEQYF
TRBV28,TRBJ1-2,.,.,TGTGCCAGCAGTTTACGACACTACTATGGCTACACCTTC,CASSLRHYYGYTF
TRBV2,TRBJ2-5,.,.,TGTGCCAACGGAGGTTTGGAGACCCAGTACTTC,CANGGLETQYF
TRBV2,TRBJ1-4,.,.,TGTGCCAGAGTCACAGGGAAGAAGAATGAAAAACTGTTTTTT,CARVTGKKNEKLFF
TRBV6-2/TRBV6-3,TRBJ2-1,TRBD2,.,TGTGCCAGCAGTTACTCTCCGGGACTAGCGGGGGGGCCGCCTCTCTTC,CASSYSPGLAGGPPLF
TRBV12-3/TRBV12-4,TRBJ1-2,.,.,TGTGCCAGCAGTTCCCTCTATGGCTACACCTTC,CASSSLYGYTF
TRBV5-6,TRBJ1-5,.,many,TGTGCCAGCAGCTTCTATGGAGGGAATCAGCCCCAGCATTTT,CASSFYGGNQPQHF
TRBV5-8,TRBJ1-4,.,.,TGTGCCAGCAGCTCGGGATCCCAATCGACTAATGAAAAACTGTTTTTT,CASSSGSQSTNEKLFF
TRBV27,TRBJ2-1,TRBD2,.,TGTGCCAGCAGTTTATACGGGCGCAGGACTAGCGGGAGGAATGAGCAGTTCTTC,CASSLYGRRTSGRNEQFF
TRBV5-6,TRBJ1-2,.,.,TGTGCCAGCAGCCGCACAGTGCTTTCTAACTATGGCTACACCTTC,CASSRTVLSNYGYTF
TRBV4-1,TRBJ1-4,TRBD1,.,TGCGCCAGCAGCCGGGGACAGGGGCCGAATAATGAAAAACTGTTTTTT,CASSRGQGPNNEKLFF
TRBV5-6,TRBJ2-2,TRBD1,.,TGTGCCAGCAGCTTGGGCCCCGGGACAGGGCGCACCGGGGAGCTGTTTTTT,CASSLGPGTGRTGELFF
TRBV27,TRBJ2-7,TRBD2,few,TGTGCCAGCAGTTTACTGGACCTAGCGGGCGAGCAGTACTTC,CASSLLDLAGEQYF
TRBV5-1,TRBJ2-1,TRBD1,.,TGCGCCAGCAGCCTGTACGGGGACAGAATCAACAATGAGCAGTTCTTC,CASSLYGDRINNEQFF
TRBV3-1/TRBV3-2,TRBJ1-2,TRBD1,.,TGTGCCAGCAGCCCGCAGGACAGGGCTAACTATGGCTACACCTTC,CASSPQDRANYGYTF
TRBV7-9,TRBJ1-5,.,.,TGTGCCAGCAGCTTATGGAGCGGGGGAGCAGGCCAGCCCCAGCATTTT,CASSLWSGGAGQPQHF
TRBV30,TRBJ2-7,TRBD1,.,TGTGCCTGGAGTGTGGCAGGGGGCTTCTACGAGCAGTACTTC,CAWSVAGGFYEQYF
TRBV15,TRBJ2-2,TRBD2,.,TGTGCCACCAGCACGGGACTAGCGGGAGGGCCCACCGGGGAGCTGTTTTTT,CATSTGLAGGPTGELFF
TRBV6-1,TRBJ2-7,TRBD1,.,TGTGCCAGCAGTGAAGCGCGCACAGGGGGACAGCAGTACTTC,CASSEARTGGQQYF
TRBV30,TRBJ1-6,TRBD1,.,TGTGCCTGGACCGGACAGGGGGTTCGCAATTCACCCCTCCACTTT,CAWTGQGVRNSPLHF
TRBV2,TRBJ1-5,.,once,TGTGCCAGCAGTTTGAGAGCCGGGCCCCAGCATTTT,CASSLRAGPQHF
TRBV6-5,TRBJ2-1,TRBD2,.,TGTGCCAGCAGGATAGCGGGAGGTCACCATGAGCAGTTCTTC,CASRIAGGHHEQFF
TRBV10-3,TRBJ2-1,TRBD1,.,TGTGCCATCAGTGAAGGAGGAGGACAGGGGAAGTGGAATGAGCAGTTCTTC,CAISEGGGQGKWNEQFF
TRBV19,TRBJ2-3,.,.,TGTGCCAGTTCAACGCGAGGGTATGAGACAGATACGCAGTATTTT,CASSTRGYETDTQYF
TRBV7-9,TRBJ1-2,.,.,TGTGCCAGCAGCACCGGCGCAGGAGGACAGCGCTATGGCTACACCTTC,CASSTGAGGQRYGYTF
TRBV11-1,TRBJ2-3,TRBD2,.,TGTGCCAGCAGCCGGGGGGGCAGAGATACGCAGTATTTT,CASSRGGRDTQYF
TRBV7-2,TRBJ1-1,TRBD1,.,TGTGCCACCGAGGGACAGATGAACACTGAAGCTTTCTTT,CATEGQMNTEAFF